Reported below is one T cell receptor (beta chain). The antigen is unknown. This sample was taken from a study of T cell repertoires in ileal Crohn's disease. Study details: Surgery for a complication: stricturing in roughly 61%, penetrating in about 39%.

The method was immunoSEQ multiplex PCR; TCRdb's version includes in-frame clones alone and lacks a portion of them. Of 25,000 to 30,000 clones listed, about 81% were seen once; the top ten hold 4.5% to 6%. General study results and limits: All patients with clonality above 26.8% had endoscopic recurrence. Clonal expansions were more frequent in active smokers than non-smokers at surgery.

Included were adult ileal or ileocolonic Crohn's patients indicated for ileocolonic resection. The sample was ileal tissue. This clonotype was obtained from an adult with Crohn's disease.

The CDR3 region is CASSIGGDGNYGYTF. The DNA of the CDR3 is TGTGCCAGTAGTATCGGAGGGGACGGTAACTATGGCTACACCTTC. This chain links TRBV19 with TRBJ1-2, with D perhaps matching TRBD1 (5 bases). Germline V gene lookup returns CDR1 LNHDA and CDR2 SQIVND (reference sequence). Trimming removed 3 bases at V and 1 base at J, with 12 bases between. This CDR3 region has 15 residues.